This T cell receptor (beta chain) comes out of a study of T cell changes during pregnancy in multiple sclerosis. Clones were read by immunoSEQ multiplex PCR, and TCRdb kept only the in-frame ones, dropping some. Among about 53,000 clones listed, about nine tenths were seen once. This CDR3 comprises 16 residues. CDR1 and CDR2 from the germline V gene are GTSNPN and SVGIG (reference sequence). Between the trimmed V and J ends, which lost 2 bases and 2 bases, there was a span of 13 bases. The source was CD4+ T cells from peripheral blood mononuclear cells, collected in the third trimester of pregnancy. The rearrangement links TRBV30 to TRBJ1-6, with TRBD1 as a possible D gene (6 bases). The clonotype comes from a female donor with multiple sclerosis, enrolled in a pregnancy study. DNA for the CDR3: TGTGCCTGGAGTAGTACAGGGAGCCCCTATAATTCACCCCTCCACTTT. It codes for CAWSSTGSPYNSPLHF.